Given below is one T cell receptor beta chain in context. Via MiXCR, TCRdb re-called the RT-PCR reads, giving one row per CDR3 protein. This table has under 800,000 distinct CDR3 sequences, approximately 14% appearing once. The sample originates from a study of response to subunit inactivated influenza vaccine. The V segment lost 3 bases and the J segment 11 bases; nucleotides outside the gene matches: 6. The CDR3 extends over 13 amino acids. The rearrangement joins TRBV12-3 or TRBV12-4 to TRBJ2-2; 7 nucleotides agree with TRBD1. This sequence originates from a middle-aged man who received an inactivated influenza vaccine. Here the sequenced sample was PBMCs from blood, taken approximately 15 days before vaccination. As DNA, the CDR3 is TGTGCCAGCAGTTTTCAGGGGGTTGGTGAGCTGTTTTTT. Protein product: CASSFQGVGELFF.